Listed below are T cell receptor beta chains from one sample, sequenced in a study of control samples from healthy donors and cancer patients. TCRdb's copy holds only in-frame clones and misses some; the assay was immunoSEQ multiplex PCR. The sample holds 150,000 to 200,000 clones, nearly 90% seen once. Sequenced material: blood. All receptors come from a woman aged 45 to 65 in good health. Both conserved end residues are part of each CDR3. Clone size appears in some rows only: once, few, many, or a class for an expanded clone.

CDR3aa: CASSVGGATNSPLHF
v_gene: TRBV6-4
len: 15
j_gene: TRBJ1-6
abundance: -

CDR3aa: CASSVARGDGYTF
v_gene: TRBV9
len: 13
j_gene: TRBJ1-2
abundance: -

CDR3aa: CASIAGPINNEQFF
v_gene: TRBV7-2
len: 14
j_gene: TRBJ2-1
abundance: -

CDR3aa: CASSQPARGLNSPLHF
v_gene: TRBV4-1
len: 16
j_gene: TRBJ1-6
abundance: -

CDR3aa: CASRTQGAPETQYF
v_gene: TRBV6-5
len: 14
j_gene: TRBJ2-5
abundance: -

CDR3aa: CASSFGRIWDSEAFF
v_gene: TRBV5-6
len: 15
j_gene: TRBJ1-1
abundance: -

CDR3aa: CASSLAQGGEQYF
v_gene: TRBV5-1
len: 13
j_gene: TRBJ2-7
abundance: -

CDR3aa: CASSLRQDNYGYTF
v_gene: TRBV7-2
len: 14
j_gene: TRBJ1-2
abundance: -

CDR3aa: CASSDQSGQETQYF
v_gene: TRBV18
len: 14
j_gene: TRBJ2-5
abundance: -

CDR3aa: CASRGSDSYEQYF
v_gene: TRBV6-1
len: 13
j_gene: TRBJ2-7
abundance: -

CDR3aa: CASSLFAGVGETQYF
v_gene: TRBV7-6
len: 15
j_gene: TRBJ2-5
abundance: -

CDR3aa: CASRAGTVSDTQYF
v_gene: TRBV6-6
len: 14
j_gene: TRBJ2-3
abundance: -

CDR3aa: CASSLGAGANVLTF
v_gene: TRBV5-5
len: 14
j_gene: TRBJ2-6
abundance: -

CDR3aa: CASSLPGVGKNIQYF
v_gene: TRBV7-8
len: 15
j_gene: TRBJ2-4
abundance: -

CDR3aa: CAGGGSPLHF
v_gene: TRBV30
len: 10
j_gene: TRBJ1-6
abundance: -

CDR3aa: CASSLGGADIQYF
v_gene: TRBV7-2
len: 13
j_gene: TRBJ2-4
abundance: -

CDR3aa: CASSQAAANYGYTF
v_gene: TRBV14
len: 14
j_gene: TRBJ1-2
abundance: -

CDR3aa: CASNTGSYTEAFF
v_gene: TRBV28
len: 13
j_gene: TRBJ1-1
abundance: -

CDR3aa: CASSFTGTDGYTF
v_gene: TRBV11-3
len: 13
j_gene: TRBJ1-2
abundance: -

CDR3aa: CASSPQGAWEQYF
v_gene: TRBV18
len: 13
j_gene: TRBJ2-7
abundance: -

CDR3aa: CASSLDRGTEAFF
v_gene: TRBV9
len: 13
j_gene: TRBJ1-1
abundance: -

CDR3aa: CAWRDGAREKLFF
v_gene: TRBV30
len: 13
j_gene: TRBJ1-4
abundance: few

CDR3aa: CASSQTGGGTEAFF
v_gene: TRBV7-2
len: 14
j_gene: TRBJ1-1
abundance: -

CDR3aa: CASSQGSAGEQFF
v_gene: TRBV3-1/TRBV3-2
len: 13
j_gene: TRBJ2-1
abundance: -

CDR3aa: CASSLGQLNQPQHF
v_gene: TRBV7-2
len: 14
j_gene: TRBJ1-5
abundance: -

CDR3aa: CASSEAGGNHEQYF
v_gene: TRBV6-1
len: 14
j_gene: TRBJ2-7
abundance: -

CDR3aa: CASSPAVENTEAFF
v_gene: TRBV5-1
len: 14
j_gene: TRBJ1-1
abundance: -

CDR3aa: CASSPPGLSGYEQYF
v_gene: TRBV18
len: 15
j_gene: TRBJ2-7
abundance: -

CDR3aa: CASSYGQGGGYTF
v_gene: TRBV5-1
len: 13
j_gene: TRBJ1-2
abundance: once

CDR3aa: CASGTSPGGELFF
v_gene: TRBV28
len: 13
j_gene: TRBJ2-2
abundance: -

CDR3aa: CAGREERGNTEAFF
v_gene: TRBV6-6
len: 14
j_gene: TRBJ1-1
abundance: -

CDR3aa: CASSSQPGQGSGYTF
v_gene: TRBV6-5
len: 15
j_gene: TRBJ1-2
abundance: -

CDR3aa: CATRRDGMNTEAFF
v_gene: TRBV28
len: 14
j_gene: TRBJ1-1
abundance: -

CDR3aa: CAWSVSRWVGGYTF
v_gene: TRBV30
len: 14
j_gene: TRBJ1-2
abundance: -

CDR3aa: CASSSTTSGGAYEQFF
v_gene: TRBV6-2/TRBV6-3
len: 16
j_gene: TRBJ2-1
abundance: -

CDR3aa: CASSYPGGRNGYTF
v_gene: TRBV7-2
len: 14
j_gene: TRBJ1-2
abundance: -

CDR3aa: CASSLTRDEQYF
v_gene: TRBV28
len: 12
j_gene: TRBJ2-7
abundance: -

CDR3aa: CASSWTGVAYNEQFF
v_gene: TRBV5-1
len: 15
j_gene: TRBJ2-1
abundance: -

CDR3aa: CSASSRDRAFEQYF
v_gene: TRBV20-1
len: 14
j_gene: TRBJ2-7
abundance: -

CDR3aa: CASSQPTGFYGYTF
v_gene: TRBV4-1
len: 14
j_gene: TRBJ1-2
abundance: -

CDR3aa: CASSTPLSEQFF
v_gene: TRBV28
len: 12
j_gene: TRBJ2-1
abundance: -

CDR3aa: CASSSDVGYEQYF
v_gene: TRBV5-1
len: 13
j_gene: TRBJ2-7
abundance: -

CDR3aa: CASDPDRYPGGGTDTQYF
v_gene: TRBV12-5
len: 18
j_gene: TRBJ2-3
abundance: -

CDR3aa: CASSKGLTTDTQYF
v_gene: TRBV6-2/TRBV6-3
len: 14
j_gene: TRBJ2-3
abundance: -

CDR3aa: CASSIDGSGATDTQYF
v_gene: TRBV19
len: 16
j_gene: TRBJ2-3
abundance: -

CDR3aa: CASSEAGGSYNEQFF
v_gene: TRBV6-1
len: 15
j_gene: TRBJ2-1
abundance: -

CDR3aa: CASSYRSYGYTF
v_gene: TRBV6-2/TRBV6-3
len: 12
j_gene: TRBJ1-2
abundance: -

CDR3aa: CASKGAEGLNQPQHF
v_gene: TRBV28
len: 15
j_gene: TRBJ1-5
abundance: -

CDR3aa: CASSDTGTRFRYGYTF
v_gene: TRBV3-1/TRBV3-2
len: 16
j_gene: TRBJ1-2
abundance: -

CDR3aa: CASGGPFQETQYF
v_gene: TRBV12-3/TRBV12-4
len: 13
j_gene: TRBJ2-5
abundance: -